Listed here are 18 T cell receptor beta chains from one sample, sequenced in a study of regulatory T cells in long-lasting Graves disease. Documented time point: newly diagnosed GD, antithyroid drugs for less than 3 months. The TCR library was made from RNA extracted from PBMCs. With iRepertoire HTBI primers and Arm-PCR of CDR3 regions, TCR beta libraries were built. TCRdb re-called the multiplex PCR reads through MiXCR, storing one row per CDR3 protein. The data hold some 490,000 distinct CDR3 sequences, with about 12% observed a single time. This sample also appeared in a second study, on T cells in Graves' hyperthyroidism and ophthalmopathy.

The specimen comprised peripheral blood mononuclear cells (PBMCs), sampled at new diagnosis, from a patient treated with antithyroid drugs. The origin of the receptors is a woman in her twenties or thirties with Graves disease.

This clonotype was picked up one time. A read error is possible here, since a much larger clone lies one base away. The V call is TRBV7-6, the J call TRBJ2-7, with 11 bases identical to TRBD1. Germline CDR1 is SGHVS and CDR2 is FNYEAQ. This CDR3 spans 15 amino acids. CDR3 nucleotides: TGTGACAGCAGCTACGGGACAGGGGGAACGTACGAGCAGTACTTC. Its protein product is CDSSYGTGGTYEQYF.

This clonotype was seen just once. The chain joins TRBV28 to TRBJ2-5; 13 bases are shared with TRBD2. J gave up 4 bases and V 2 bases, and 10 bases lay outside the gene matches. The CDR3 sequence is 18 residues long. Germline V lookup: CDR1 MDHEN, CDR2 SYDVKM. CDR3 sequence reads: CASSLMYGTSGIVETQYF. CDR3 nucleotide sequence: TGTGCCAGCAGTTTAATGTACGGGACTAGCGGGATTGTAGAGACCCAGTACTTC.

This clonotype showed up many times. The rearrangement uses TRBV28 and TRBJ1-4; 8 bases align to TRBD1. The CDR3 sequence is 14 residues long. V shed 6 bases, J shed 2 bases, and the junction held 2 bases outside the gene matches. The V gene's germline CDR1 is MDHEN and CDR2 SYDVKM. The CDR3 DNA is TGTGCCAGCAGAAGGACAGGGACTAATGAAAAACTGTTTTTT. This codes for CASRRTGTNEKLFF.

The chain combines TRBV9 with TRBJ2-2; the D call may be TRBD1 or TRBD2 (5 bases each). This CDR3 comprises 17 residues. Germline V CDR1 and CDR2: SGDLS, YYNGEE. The V gene lost 5 bases and the J gene lost 0 bases, with 17 bases spanning the gap. The DNA of the CDR3 is TGTGCCAGCAGTCTAAATCCGGGACGCCCGAACACCGGGGAGCTGTTTTTT. Translated, it gives CASSLNPGRPNTGELFF.

The table lists this clonotype with a few counts. This may be a read error, as it is one base from a much larger clone. The chain is built from TRBV28 and TRBJ1-4; D is unclear. The V end lost 6 bases, the J end lost 3 bases, and 23 bases lay between the germline ends. This CDR3 is built from 18 residues. Germline CDR1 MDHEN, CDR2 SYDVKM. The CDR3 reads CASSRGGPASAANEKLFF. DNA for the CDR3: TGTGCCAGCAGCCGCGGAGGGCCTGCCTCTGCAGCTAATGAAAAACTGTTTTTT.

This clonotype showed up many times. The J gene is TRBJ2-2, the V gene TRBV11-2, with a possible D match to TRBD2 (5 bases). V was shortened by 5 bases and J by 2 bases, with 18 bases between the two germline ends. The CDR3 extends over 17 amino acids. From germline, CDR1 is SGHAT and CDR2 FQNNGV. CDR3 nucleotide sequence: TGTGCCAGCAGCCCTCCGCCGGGAAAGGGTAACACCGGGGAGCTGTTTTTT. Translated, it gives CASSPPPGKGNTGELFF.

About this clonotype itself: A much larger clone differs by one base, so this may be a read error. V and J are TRBV4-1 and TRBJ1-6; possibly TRBD1 for D (6 bases). Trimming removed 8 bases at V and 0 bases at J, with 20 bases between. The CDR3 runs 18 residues. Per the germline V gene, CDR1 is MGHRA and CDR2 is YSYEKL. CDR3 loop: CASGLRTAPSSYNSPLHF. The CDR3 DNA reads TGCGCCAGCGGCCTACGGACAGCCCCGAGCTCCTATAATTCACCCCTCCACTTT.

This clonotype was detected ten times or more. The gene calls are TRBV6-1 and TRBJ1-1, with D unclear. The CDR3 contains 14 residues. The V end was cut by 2 bases, the J end by 0 bases, with 7 bases between. Germline lookup yields CDR1 MNHNS and CDR2 SASEGT. CDR3 nucleotides: TGTGCCAGCAGTGAATTCACCCTGAACACTGAAGCTTTCTTT. This gives the protein CASSEFTLNTEAFF.

This clonotype showed up just a few times. The J gene is TRBJ2-1, the V gene TRBV29-1; 13 bases align to TRBD2. The CDR3 is made up of 12 amino acids. V dropped 3 bases and J dropped 13; count of bases not matched to a gene: 3. CDR1 and CDR2 (germline): SQVTM, ANQGSEA. The CDR3 coding sequence is TGCAGCGTTGAGGGACTAGCGGGATTACAGTTCTTC. Its translation is CSVEGLAGLQFF.

This clonotype was seen at least ten times. This chain connects TRBV29-1 to TRBJ2-7, with TRBD1 matching 7 bases. Losses at the gene ends were 1 base for V and 8 bases for J; bases not matched to a gene: 8. This CDR3 region has 13 residues. Germline V gives CDR1 SQVTM, CDR2 ANQGSEA. The CDR3 DNA is TGCAGCGTTGAAGTTCCCGGGACAGCTAAGCAGTACTTC. Its protein product is CSVEVPGTAKQYF.

This clonotype was seen ten or more times. One end of the junction fails to match germline, which may point to a read error. CDR3 sequence: CASSLGHGTQAF. The CDR3, as DNA: TGTGCCAGCAGCTTAGGCCATGGTACCCAAGCCTTC. The chain is built from TRBV11-2 and TRBJ2-1; no reliable D call. The CDR3 spans 12 residues. CDR1 is SGHAT and CDR2 is FQNNGV in the germline V gene. Filled out from reference TRBV11-2 and TRBJ2-1, the complete variable domain reads EAGVAQSPRYKIIEKRQSVAFWCNPISGHATLYWYQQILGQGPKLLIQFQNNGVVDDSQLPKDRFSAERLKGVDSTLKIQPAKLEDSAVYLCASSLGHGTQAFGPGTRLTVL.

This clonotype has only a few counts. Compared with germline, one end of the junction differs, possibly owing to a read error. The V gene is TRBV12-3 or TRBV12-4, the J gene TRBJ2-4, with unresolved D. The CDR3 sequence is 16 residues long. The DNA for the CDR3 is TGTGCCCGCAGCCCCAGACGTCTCTTAGCCAAAAACATTCAGTACTTC. Protein product: CARSPRRLLAKNIQYF.

This clonotype was seen ten or more times. V usage is TRBV28 and J usage is TRBJ2-5; maybe TRBD2 (6 bases). The V end was cut by 8 bases, the J end by 5 bases, with 21 bases between. Germline assignment: CDR1 MDHEN and CDR2 SYDVKM. The CDR3 has 15 amino acids. The CDR3 DNA is TGTGCCAGCCATAGCCCGGGGGATCTCTCGGAGACCCAGTACTTC. Its protein product is CASHSPGDLSETQYF.

In this sample, this clonotype turned up many times. This chain joins TRBV20-1 and TRBJ2-5, with 15 bases lining up with TRBD2. This CDR3 spans 18 amino acids. In germline, CDR1 is DFQATT, CDR2 SNEGSKA (reference sequence). CDR3 sequence (DNA): TGCAGGGCTGACGGACTAGCGGGAGGGCCCCGCCTCCAAGAGACCCAGTACTTC. Translating gives CRADGLAGGPRLQETQYF.

This clonotype was recorded at least ten times. The chain uses TRBV20-1 and TRBJ2-7; tentative D call: TRBD2 (5 bases). CDR1 and CDR2 from the germline V gene are DFQATT and SNEGSKA (reference sequence). The V gene lost 1 base and the J gene lost 6 bases, with 19 bases spanning the gap. CDR3 length: 15 amino acids. The CDR3 loop reads CSARAGRALRGEQYF. The CDR3 DNA is TGCAGTGCTAGAGCCGGAAGGGCTCTACGGGGCGAGCAGTACTTC.

This clonotype appeared many times. V and J are TRBV7-2 and TRBJ2-7; 11 bases are a match to TRBD2. The CDR3 sequence is 16 residues long. V shed 5 bases and J 2 bases; nucleotides not matched to a gene: 8. Germline CDR1 reads SGHTA; CDR2 reads FQGNSA. The CDR3 DNA is TGTGCCAGCAGCCGACTGGGGACTAGCGGAACCTACGAGCAGTACTTC. It encodes CASSRLGTSGTYEQYF.

This clonotype appeared many times. The chain couples TRBV7-2 to TRBJ1-5, with TRBD1 as a possible D gene (5 bases). V was cut by 3 bases and J by 6 bases, with 15 bases left in between. The CDR3 is made up of 15 amino acids. The germline gives CDR1 SGHTA, CDR2 FQGNSA. CDR3 residues: CASSLQGVVGQPQHF. The CDR3 DNA is TGTGCCAGCAGCTTGCAGGGTGTGGTGGGTCAGCCCCAGCATTTT.

This clonotype was seen at least ten times. The gene calls are TRBV12-3 or TRBV12-4 and TRBJ2-2, with TRBD2 matching over 8 bases. CDR3 size: 18 residues. Losses at the gene ends were 6 bases for V and 5 bases for J; bases not matched to a gene: 17. CDR3 in amino acids: CASSPPSGIAGRTGELFF. The DNA of the CDR3 is TGTGCCAGCAGCCCCCCCAGTGGGATAGCGGGAAGAACCGGGGAGCTGTTTTTT.